The rows below give T cell receptor beta chains drawn from one sample of a study of T-cell reconstitution after alpha-beta-depleted transplantation in children. TCRdb independently ran MiXCR on the PCR reads; one entry per CDR3 protein. The data show about 980,000 distinct CDR3 sequences, 25% to 30% seen once. This specimen consisted of PBMCs, mostly from graft donor cells, obtained 360 days after TCRalphabeta/CD19-depleted stem cell transplant. Receptors were obtained from a boy younger than two who had a stem cell transplant for SCID, so the T cells may come from the graft donor. Both conserved end residues are part of each CDR3. The order of the fields is CDR3 protein, CDR3 DNA, J gene, clone size, D gene, V gene. A D gene is named only where the DNA matches it firmly. Rows may omit the clone size; those that give it use once, few, many or a size class.

CDR3 protein: CASSPDRVVNQPQHF; CDR3 DNA: TGTGCCAGCTCGCCTGACAGGGTTGTCAATCAGCCCCAGCATTTT; J gene: TRBJ1-5; clone size: .; D gene: TRBD1; V gene: TRBV18
CDR3 protein: CASSLAFQRANNEQFF; CDR3 DNA: TGTGCCAGCAGCTTAGCTTTCCAGCGGGCAAACAATGAGCAGTTCTTC; J gene: TRBJ2-1; clone size: few; D gene: .; V gene: TRBV7-2
CDR3 protein: CATSRDFGISGYTF; CDR3 DNA: TGTGCCACCAGCAGAGATTTCGGCATCAGCGGCTACACCTTC; J gene: TRBJ1-2; clone size: few; D gene: .; V gene: TRBV15
CDR3 protein: CASSRDLGGELFF; CDR3 DNA: TGTGCCAGCAGCAGAGATCTGGGGGGGGAGCTGTTTTTT; J gene: TRBJ2-2; clone size: .; D gene: .; V gene: TRBV7-9
CDR3 protein: CASSQAPSTSGGDYEQYF; CDR3 DNA: TGCGCCAGCAGCCAAGCCCCCAGTACTAGCGGGGGAGACTACGAGCAGTACTTC; J gene: TRBJ2-7; clone size: .; D gene: TRBD2; V gene: TRBV4-3
CDR3 protein: CASSLASGVYNEQFF; CDR3 DNA: TGTGCCAGCAGCTTAGCTAGCGGGGTCTACAATGAGCAGTTCTTC; J gene: TRBJ2-1; clone size: many; D gene: TRBD2; V gene: TRBV7-9
CDR3 protein: CASSQDHFWVNTEAFF; CDR3 DNA: TGCGCCAGCAGCCAAGATCATTTTTGGGTGAACACTGAAGCTTTCTTT; J gene: TRBJ1-1; clone size: .; D gene: .; V gene: TRBV4-1
CDR3 protein: CSARRLGTTGANVLTF; CDR3 DNA: TGCAGTGCTAGAAGGCTAGGGACGACTGGGGCCAACGTCCTGACTTTC; J gene: TRBJ2-6; clone size: .; D gene: .; V gene: TRBV20-1
CDR3 protein: CASSLATTRDRNQPQHF; CDR3 DNA: TGTGCCAGCAGCTTGGCCACAACCCGGGACAGAAATCAGCCCCAGCATTTT; J gene: TRBJ1-5; clone size: few; D gene: TRBD1; V gene: TRBV5-5
CDR3 protein: CASQPRQGRSEQYF; CDR3 DNA: TGTGCCAGCCAGCCTCGACAGGGTAGGTCCGAGCAGTACTTC; J gene: TRBJ2-7; clone size: .; D gene: TRBD1; V gene: TRBV7-8
CDR3 protein: CASRRGTSGTDTQYF; CDR3 DNA: TGTGCCAGCAGGCGCGGGACTAGCGGTACAGATACGCAGTATTTT; J gene: TRBJ2-3; clone size: .; D gene: TRBD2; V gene: TRBV6-1
CDR3 protein: CASSHGASGGLYNEQFF; CDR3 DNA: TGTGCCAGCAGCCACGGGGCGAGCGGGGGACTTTACAATGAGCAGTTCTTC; J gene: TRBJ2-1; clone size: few; D gene: TRBD2; V gene: TRBV6-1
CDR3 protein: CASSLVEGGTGANEKLFF; CDR3 DNA: TGCGCCAGCAGCTTGGTCGAAGGGGGGACTGGGGCTAATGAAAAACTGTTTTTT; J gene: TRBJ1-4; clone size: .; D gene: .; V gene: TRBV5-1
CDR3 protein: CASSQSFWETQYF; CDR3 DNA: TGCGCCAGCAGCCAATCGTTCTGGGAGACCCAGTACTTC; J gene: TRBJ2-5; clone size: few; D gene: .; V gene: TRBV4-3
CDR3 protein: CASRTGTYNEQFF; CDR3 DNA: TGTGCCAGCAGGACCGGGACCTACAATGAGCAGTTCTTC; J gene: TRBJ2-1; clone size: few; D gene: .; V gene: TRBV28
CDR3 protein: CASSLGADLSYEQYF; CDR3 DNA: TGTGCCAGCAGTTTAGGGGCCGACCTCTCCTACGAGCAGTACTTC; J gene: TRBJ2-7; clone size: few; D gene: .; V gene: TRBV27
CDR3 protein: CASSMRLAGGLNEQFF; CDR3 DNA: TGTGCCAGCAGCATGAGACTAGCGGGGGGACTCAATGAGCAGTTCTTC; J gene: TRBJ2-1; clone size: .; D gene: TRBD2; V gene: TRBV3-1
CDR3 protein: CSVEGTDGLETQYF; CDR3 DNA: TGCAGCGTTGAGGGTACGGATGGTTTGGAGACCCAGTACTTC; J gene: TRBJ2-5; clone size: .; D gene: .; V gene: TRBV29-1
CDR3 protein: CASSRAGQGTYEQYF; CDR3 DNA: TGCGCCAGCAGCCGAGCCGGACAGGGGACCTACGAGCAGTACTTC; J gene: TRBJ2-7; clone size: .; D gene: TRBD1; V gene: TRBV4-1
CDR3 protein: CSAATGGGINEQFF; CDR3 DNA: TGCAGTGCCGCGACAGGGGGCGGAATTAATGAGCAGTTCTTC; J gene: TRBJ2-1; clone size: .; D gene: TRBD1; V gene: TRBV20-1
CDR3 protein: CSARRGGYTDTQYF; CDR3 DNA: TGCAGTGCTAGGCGAGGGGGCTACACAGATACGCAGTATTTT; J gene: TRBJ2-3; clone size: few; D gene: TRBD1; V gene: TRBV20-1
CDR3 protein: CASSLNSGGSYEQYF; CDR3 DNA: TGTGCCAGCAGCCTAAATAGCGGGGGGAGCTACGAGCAGTACTTC; J gene: TRBJ2-7; clone size: .; D gene: TRBD2; V gene: TRBV3-1
CDR3 protein: CASTNGGPPYNEQFF; CDR3 DNA: TGTGCCAGCACTAACGGGGGCCCCCCCTACAATGAGCAGTTCTTC; J gene: TRBJ2-1; clone size: .; D gene: .; V gene: TRBV28
CDR3 protein: CSASLPYEHYF; CDR3 DNA: TGCAGTGCTAGTCTTCCCTACGAGCACTACTTC; J gene: TRBJ2-7; clone size: .; D gene: .; V gene: TRBV20-1
CDR3 protein: CASSPPLGEYYGYTF; CDR3 DNA: TGTGCCAGCAGCCCTCCTTTGGGGGAATACTATGGCTACACCTTC; J gene: TRBJ1-2; clone size: few; D gene: .; V gene: TRBV12-3/TRBV12-4
CDR3 protein: CSARDFHRAGGGELFF; CDR3 DNA: TGCAGTGCTAGAGATTTCCACAGGGCGGGTGGCGGGGAGCTGTTTTTT; J gene: TRBJ2-2; clone size: .; D gene: .; V gene: TRBV20-1
CDR3 protein: CASSLGPTQGYEQYF; CDR3 DNA: TGTGCCAGCAGCTTGGGGCCTACCCAGGGCTACGAGCAGTACTTC; J gene: TRBJ2-7; clone size: few; D gene: .; V gene: TRBV5-5
CDR3 protein: CASSPRDTGELFF; CDR3 DNA: TGTGCCAGCAGTCCTCGGGACACCGGGGAGCTGTTTTTT; J gene: TRBJ2-2; clone size: many; D gene: .; V gene: TRBV18